This T cell receptor (beta chain) was obtained from a study of T cells in Graves' hyperthyroidism and ophthalmopathy (dated by TCRdb to the late 2010s). Context from the whole study: TCR V-J signatures able to tell the groups apart were searched for in a discovery cohort of 100 or so patients, of whom more than 40 had Graves' ophthalmopathy and about 60 had stable Graves' hyperthyroidism. Prospective prediction of ophthalmopathy was tested in an independent validation cohort consisting of 18 hyperthyroidism patients and some 15 patients who later progressed to ophthalmopathy. The 100 discovery patients were randomly divided into training and test sets at a 7:3 ratio. In about six Graves' hyperthyroidism patients, the study also compared T-cell repertoires from thyroid tissue with T-cell repertoires from blood. Once sampling was done, hyperthyroidism patients were given methimazole at a starting dose of 30 mg daily, whereas ophthalmopathy patients were given high-dose intravenous methylprednisolone. TCR Vbeta CDR3 sequencing of around 130 peripheral blood samples (under 45 ophthalmopathy, 75 to 85 hyperthyroidism and roughly 17 progressor patients) is reported in the paper. What the work shows at the level of the full study, not this receptor alone: Blood samples also contained most of the expanded thyroid clonotypes (frequency above 0.001), which suggests that blood repertoires may reflect thyroid immune responses. In validation, the model predicted progression to ophthalmopathy with roughly 70% sensitivity and about 73% specificity, a median of around six months before onset. No statistical method was used to fix the sample size in advance, and group allocation was not hidden from the investigators. In cross-validation, a model built on a 13 V-J signature told ophthalmopathy apart from stable hyperthyroidism with over 85% sensitivity and about 81% specificity, and in testing the same model reached 80%/75%.

The CDR3 numbers 13 residues from cysteine through phenylalanine. The only DNA kept is the CDR3, 39 bases in frame from the first base. The V end loses 2 bases and the J end loses 7 bases, and a stretch of 14 bases separates them. Taken from the germline V gene (reference sequence), the CDR1 and CDR2 loops are GTSNPN and SVGIG. This clonotype appeared a few times. No cognate antigen has been identified for it. Nothing much larger sits one base from this clone, and base qualities are not available. The TCR beta CDR3 regions were amplified from the RNA transcripts. For the first round of RT-PCR on the TCR CDR3, the HTBI primer set was used together with the Qiagen OneStep RT-PCR kit. A second multiplex PCR round built the libraries, followed by size selection and purification. Paired-end sequencing of the libraries was performed with 100 bp reads on an Illumina HiSeq2000. In the authors' own workflow: SOAPnuke was used to process the raw data, throwing out any read that contained adapters or uncalled bases, had a mean Phred below 15, or lacked an exact constant-primer or identifier match. High-quality paired reads were merged using COPE v1.2.5, and each unique nucleotide sequence was defined as a clonotype. MiTCR v1.1 was used to align the clonotypes against IMGT TRBV, TRBD and TRBJ reference segments. The analysis included only V-J combinations with a frequency above 0.0001, which together covered more than 99% of the repertoires. The TCS score was defined as the ratio of F50 (clonal expansion) to E x V (chaos), calculated using BLOSUM62-based TCRdist between CDR3 peptides within each V-J. Welch's t-statistics and random forest reduced 450 to 600 V-J features to about 13, which were used in a naive Bayes classifier (R e1071). Thyroid-blood repertoire similarity was quantified with the Morisita-Horn index. TCRdb redid the processing of the public reads, applying fastp at Q25 and MiXCR, and retained in-frame beta chains. Rows are unified per CDR3 protein, each entry keeping the most common DNA and genes. These V and J calls derive from TCRdb rather than the authors' analysis. The sample table records approximately 500,000 distinct CDR3 sequences; 46% of these occur just once. The top ten clonotypes cover around 7.7% of the sample.

Stable Graves' hyperthyroidism was defined as no progression to ophthalmopathy during 18 months of follow-up. The hyperthyroidism patients were between 18 and 65 years old and newly diagnosed, with a disease duration of less than 2 months. Exclusion was applied to patients with uncontrolled infections, other autoimmune diseases, pregnancy or lactation. Clinical symptoms, serum thyroxine and TRAb, thyroid ultrasound, and orbital computed tomography formed the basis for the diagnoses. Total RNA was extracted using Trizol reagent, and RNA quality was assessed on an Agilent 2100 Bioanalyzer. The sequence derives from a woman under 30 with Graves' hyperthyroidism. What was sequenced was peripheral blood or thyroid tissue (not recorded which). The rearrangement joined TRBV30 to TRBJ1-2; a tentative D match to TRBD1 spans 5 bases. The CDR3 has the sequence CAWSPGLRSGYTF. The DNA is as follows: TGTGCCTGGAGTCCGGGGCTACGCAGTGGCTACACCTTC.